These 20 T cell receptor beta chains originate from one sample sequenced in a study of CD8 T cells in ankylosing spondylitis. Each CDR3 protein is one row after TCRdb ran MiXCR on the 5' RACE reads. The sample records hundreds of thousands of distinct CDR3 sequences, under 30% being singletons. The material sequenced was blood, either unsorted or a sorted T cell fraction (not recorded which). These receptor sequences come from a male donor with ankylosing spondylitis or in good health (not recorded which).

This clonotype has just a few counts. The chain couples TRBV6-1 to TRBJ2-1; 7 bases are a match to TRBD2. Per germline, CDR1 MNHNS and CDR2 SASEGT. With V trimmed by 7 bases and J by 7 bases, 7 bases remained unmatched. CDR3 size: 13 residues. This chain's CDR3 is CASMASGGNEQFF. The CDR3 nucleotides are TGTGCCAGCATGGCTAGCGGAGGGAATGAGCAGTTCTTC.

This clonotype was seen at least ten times. CDR3 nucleotide sequence: TGCAGTGCTAGAGTAGCGGAGCAGTTCTTC. Translation: CSARVAEQFF. The chain uses TRBV20-1 and TRBJ2-1; D is possibly TRBD2 (5 bases). Germline CDR1 reads DFQATT; CDR2 reads SNEGSKA (reference sequence). This CDR3 has 10 amino acids. V lost 1 base and J 10 bases, leaving 5 bases between the germline ends.

The V gene is TRBV20-1, the J gene TRBJ2-1; 7 nucleotides align to TRBD1. This CDR3 contains 10 residues. From germline, CDR1 is DFQATT and CDR2 SNEGSKA (reference sequence). The CDR3 is CRPQGDEQFF. Written as DNA, the CDR3 is TGCAGGCCGCAGGGGGATGAGCAGTTCTTC.

The chain carries TRBV20-1 and TRBJ2-7; 7 positions match TRBD1. V gave up 0 bases and J gave up 3 bases; unmatched junction bases: 11. Germline assignment: CDR1 DFQATT and CDR2 SNEGSKA (reference sequence). The CDR3 has 16 residues. CDR3 protein: CSARDPPQQGIYEQYF. In DNA form, the CDR3 reads TGCAGTGCTAGAGATCCCCCTCAACAGGGGATCTACGAGCAGTACTTC.

Ten or more counts support this clonotype. The chain uses TRBV20-1 and TRBJ2-1; TRBD2 is a possible D gene (6 bases). CDR3 length: 13 residues. Germline CDR1 reads DFQATT; CDR2 reads SNEGSKA (reference sequence). Trimming left V 0 bases short and J 4 bases short, with 7 bases between. The CDR3 nucleotides read TGCAGTGCTAGAGATGGGGGGTACAATGAGCAGTTCTTC. Translated, it gives CSARDGGYNEQFF.

The chain employs TRBV7-2 and TRBJ2-3, with unresolved D. V lost 0 bases and J 5 bases, leaving 9 bases between the germline ends. The V gene's germline CDR1 is SGHTA and CDR2 FQGNSA. The CDR3 extends over 14 amino acids. CDR3 loop: CASSLAAVGDTQYF. CDR3 nucleotides: TGTGCCAGCAGCTTAGCGGCAGTGGGAGATACGCAGTATTTT.

The rearrangement uses TRBV9 and TRBJ2-1; 11 bases fit TRBD2. V lost 4 bases to trimming and J lost 9 bases; unmatched junction nucleotides: 12. Germline CDR1 is SGDLS and CDR2 is YYNGEE. The CDR3 sequence is 16 residues long. The CDR3 DNA follows: TGTGCCAGCAGCCCTCCACCTGTTAGCGGGAGGGGTGAGCAGTTCTTC. Translating gives CASSPPPVSGRGEQFF.

This clonotype was recorded at least ten times. V and J are TRBV24-1 and TRBJ2-5, with 9 bases lining up with TRBD1. V shed 3 bases, J shed 5 bases, and the junction held 6 bases outside the gene matches. The germline V gene has CDR1 KGHDR and CDR2 SFDVKD. The CDR3 runs 15 residues. This CDR3 reads CATSDSGQGLETQYF. The CDR3, as DNA: TGTGCCACCAGTGATAGTGGACAGGGGTTGGAGACCCAGTACTTC.

This clonotype turned up a few times. The genes are TRBV20-1 and TRBJ1-1; D is unresolved. The CDR3 has 12 amino acids. Germline lookup yields CDR1 DFQATT and CDR2 SNEGSKA (reference sequence). The germline V and J ends were trimmed by 4 bases and 3 bases, with 9 bases remaining between them. This chain's CDR3 is CSAIAGYTEAFF. The CDR3 DNA reads TGCAGTGCTATTGCGGGGTACACTGAAGCTTTCTTT.

V usage is TRBV11-1 and J usage is TRBJ2-5; 10 positions match TRBD2. Germline loops: CDR1 SGHAT, CDR2 FQDESV (reference sequence). The CDR3 length is 16 residues. Unmatched junction bases numbered 8, after V lost 2 bases and J lost 5 bases. CDR3 sequence (DNA): TGTGCCAGCAGCTTAAAAAGACTAGCGGGTGTGGAGACCCAGTACTTC. This encodes CASSLKRLAGVETQYF. Complete variable domain (other parts from reference TRBV11-1 and TRBJ2-5): EAEVAQSPRYKITEKSQAVAFWCDPISGHATLYWYRQILGQGPELLVQFQDESVVDDSQLPKDRFSAERLKGVDSTLKIQPAELGDSAMYLCASSLKRLAGVETQYFGPGTRLLVL.

The rearrangement joins TRBV7-3 to TRBJ2-1; D might be TRBD1 or TRBD2, each matching 5 bases. The length of the CDR3 is 15 residues. The germline V and J ends were trimmed by 5 bases and 3 bases, with 14 bases remaining between them. Looked up from germline, CDR1 is SGHTA and CDR2 is FQGTGA. The CDR3: CASSVGPPGYNEQFF. The CDR3 region has the DNA TGTGCCAGCAGCGTGGGACCCCCAGGCTACAATGAGCAGTTCTTC.

This clonotype was seen repeatedly, ten times or more. The chain employs TRBV7-2 and TRBJ1-2, with TRBD1 identical over 12 bases. Germline trimming cut 1 base from V and 7 bases from J; bases unmatched to any gene: 4. Germline V lookup: CDR1 SGHTA, CDR2 FQGNSA. This CDR3 is built from 15 residues. The CDR3 coding sequence is TGTGCCAGCAGCTTAGTGGGACAGGGGGCTGTTGGCTACACCTTC. Amino acid sequence: CASSLVGQGAVGYTF. The full variable domain, rest sourced from reference TRBV7-2 and TRBJ1-2, is GAGVSQSPSNKVTEKGKDVELRCDPISGHTALYWYRQSLGQGLEFLIYFQGNSAPDKSGLPSDRFSAERTGGSVSTLTIQRTQQEDSAVYLCASSLVGQGAVGYTFGSGTRLTVV.

This chain connects TRBV9 to TRBJ2-5; TRBD1 aligns across 8 bases. This CDR3 is built from 15 residues. V gave up 0 bases and J gave up 5 bases; unmatched junction bases: 6. Germline V gene data show CDR1 as SGDLS and CDR2 as YYNGEE. CDR3 sequence reads: CASSVATGVMETQYF. CDR3 sequence (DNA): TGTGCCAGCAGCGTAGCGACAGGGGTTATGGAGACCCAGTACTTC.

The chain uses TRBV5-1 and TRBJ1-5; D not resolved. The V and J ends lost 0 bases and 1 base respectively, with 8 bases between them. The V gene's germline CDR1 is SGHRS and CDR2 YFSETQ. CDR3 length: 15 amino acids. CDR3 sequence reads: CASSLDGRSNQPQHF. The DNA of the CDR3 is TGCGCCAGCAGCTTGGATGGTCGGAGCAATCAGCCCCAGCATTTT. Full variable domain (outside the CDR3, taken from reference TRBV5-1 and TRBJ1-5): KAGVTQTPRYLIKTRGQQVTLSCSPISGHRSVSWYQQTPGQGLQFLFEYFSETQRNKGNFPGRFSGRQFSNSRSEMNVSTLELGDSALYLCASSLDGRSNQPQHFGDGTRLSIL.

This clonotype was counted ten times or more. The CDR3 sequence: CASTPSGTPGADTQYF. CDR3 coding DNA: TGTGCCAGCACCCCCTCGGGGACTCCAGGGGCAGATACGCAGTATTTT. The chain has TRBV28 and TRBJ2-3; D might be TRBD1 or TRBD2, each matching 6 bases. There are 16 residues in the CDR3. Trimming took 7 bases from V and 4 from J, leaving 21 bases between them. Germline V CDR1 and CDR2: MDHEN, SYDVKM. The variable domain in full, with the rest retrieved from reference TRBV28 and TRBJ2-3, is DVKVTQSSRYLVKRTGEKVFLECVQDMDHENMFWYRQDPGLGLRLIYFSYDVKMKEKGDIPEGYSVSREKKERFSLILESASTNQTSMYLCASTPSGTPGADTQYFGPGTRLTVL.

This clonotype was observed a single time. A single base separates this from a much larger clone, so it may be a read error. The chain uses TRBV5-5 and TRBJ2-7; D unclear. This CDR3 spans 15 amino acids. The germline V and J ends were trimmed by 5 bases and 1 base, with 16 bases remaining between them. The germline CDR1 and CDR2 sequences are SGHKS and YYEKEE (reference sequence). The CDR3: CASSLDHLVSYEQYF. The DNA for the CDR3 is TGTGCCAGCAGTCTGGACCATCTGGTATCCTACGAGCAGTACTTC. Filled out from reference TRBV5-5 and TRBJ2-7, the complete variable domain reads DAGVTQSPTHLIKTRGQQVTLRCSPISGHKSVSWYQQVLGQGPQFIFQYYEKEERGRGNFPDRFSARQFPNYSSELNVNALLLGDSALYLCASSLDHLVSYEQYFGPGTRLTVT.

The V gene is TRBV20-1, the J gene TRBJ2-7; no clear D gene. Germline V gene data show CDR1 as DFQATT and CDR2 as SNEGSKA (reference sequence). This CDR3 is built from 14 residues. DNA of the CDR3: TGCAGCGGATTGGACGGTCCGCCGGACTACGAGCAGTACTTC. Translation: CSGLDGPPDYEQYF.

This clonotype came up a few times. The chain has TRBV4-2 and TRBJ2-7; 10 bases align to TRBD1. This CDR3 is built from 16 residues. The J segment lost 2 bases and the V segment lost 4 bases, leaving 8 bases of the junction unmatched. Per germline, CDR1 LGHNA and CDR2 YNFKEQ. The CDR3: CASSPLGTGVTYEQYF. CDR3 nucleotides: TGTGCCAGCAGCCCCTTGGGGACAGGGGTGACCTACGAGCAGTACTTC.

This rearrangement joins TRBV20-1 to TRBJ1-5, with D unclear. The V end was cut by 3 bases, the J end by 2 bases, with 11 bases between. This CDR3 is built from 14 residues. Germline loops: CDR1 DFQATT, CDR2 SNEGSKA (reference sequence). CDR3 nucleotide sequence: TGCAGTGCTAGGGAAAACAGAGGCAATCAGCCCCAGCATTTT. It specifies CSARENRGNQPQHF.

This clonotype was recorded at least ten times. V usage is TRBV10-3 and J usage is TRBJ1-5, with 7 positions matching TRBD1. V was clipped by 2 bases and J by 3 bases; unmatched bases: 4. The CDR3 totals 15 residues. Per germline, CDR1 ENHRY and CDR2 SYGVKD. CDR3 in amino acids: CAISEQTGPNQPQHF. CDR3 DNA: TGTGCCATCAGTGAGCAGACAGGGCCCAATCAGCCCCAGCATTTT.